The sequence of this T cell receptor beta chain was determined in a study of glioma-infiltrating T cells after dendritic cell vaccination (dated by TCRdb to about 2016). About the full investigation: The cohort comprised around 15 glioblastoma patients from Phase I and II dendritic cell vaccination trials, 9 newly diagnosed and 6 with recurrent disease. Patients received three intradermal dendritic cell vaccine injections at biweekly intervals in the arm below the axilla. Autologous tumor lysate-pulsed dendritic cell vaccination was administered to the patients between 2003 and 2012. Survival after dendritic cell vaccination was correlated with TCR sequencing metrics, including TIL content and tumor-blood repertoire overlap. To make the vaccine, monocyte-derived dendritic cells were cultured for about seven days with IL-4 and GM-CSF and then pulsed overnight with autologous tumor lysate. In glioblastoma patients vaccinated with dendritic cells, deep sequencing of TCR beta CDR3 regions served to measure the amount of tumor-infiltrating lymphocytes and to compare repertoires between tumor and blood.

On the study overall, not on this receptor specifically: The cohort was small and heterogeneous, and full blood and tumor sets were available for few patients, with initial-recurrent tumor pairs available for even fewer patients. No direct relationship between TCR clonality and survival was found, suggesting a diverse polyclonal response may matter. The response model built on TCR overlap across three groups was characterized as speculative, with prospective validation still needed. Higher estimated pretreatment TIL content predicted longer time to progression and overall survival after dendritic cell vaccination.

Using the immunoSEQ assay, TCRB CDR3 regions were amplified from 1.5 to 2 micrograms of genomic DNA, or from all available DNA when less than that was on hand. The multiplex PCR employed 60 forward primers targeting TCR V beta segments and 13 reverse primers targeting J beta segments. To estimate the number of reads per starting template, synthetic control templates were added to each sample at limiting dilution. The Illumina HiSeq System generated sequencing reads of 87 bp. The study's processing was this. PCR and sequencing errors were removed by a nearest neighbor algorithm that merged closely related sequences. TCR overlap was defined as the percentage of unique tumor TCR beta sequences that were also present in the same patient's peripheral blood. As stored in TCRdb, this immuneACCESS dataset retains in-frame rearrangements with V and J assigned. A fraction of the clones does not appear; measured against another copy, unresolved V genes explain less than half of the discrepancy, and the remainder lacks a known reason. The V and J calls and clone size come from that table; D and trimming were worked out from the DNA. The sample table holds fewer than 85,000 clones, of which over 75% were seen once. Jointly, the top ten make up under 2.5% of the sample.

Note on this clone: Its target antigen remains unknown. There are no base qualities to consult, and no much larger clone falls within one base.

To be selected, patients needed enough residual fresh-frozen tumor tissue and more than two years of available survival data. An isocitrate dehydrogenase mutation was not carried by any of the glioblastoma patients, although molecular status was otherwise variable. PBMC were collected before vaccination, two weeks after the third vaccination, and at tumor progression if progression occurred. Genomic DNA was extracted with the Qiagen DNeasy Blood extraction Kit. Sequences were derived from blood, sampled before dendritic cell vaccination. The clonotype was recovered from a human donor with glioblastoma.

The nucleotides are TGTGCCAGTAGGGAGGACAGGGGAAATCAGCCCCAGCATTTT. It translates as CASREDRGNQPQHF. The chain uses TRBV19 and TRBJ1-5; TRBD1 aligns with 9 central bases. The CDR3 runs 14 residues from the cysteine to the phenylalanine. Left in the record is the CDR3 DNA by itself, 42 bases read in frame from the first base. According to the germline V gene (reference sequence), CDR1 reads LNHDA and CDR2 reads SQIVND. At the junction V is shortened by 6 bases and J by 4 bases; bases outside the gene matches: 4.